The following is a T cell receptor beta chain sequence with its context. Its specificity is unknown. With V trimmed by 2 bases and J by 5 bases, 6 bases remained unmatched. Germline values: CDR1 MNHNY, CDR2 SVGAGI (reference sequence). The CDR3 has 16 amino acids. CD45RA-negative memory and CD45RA+ naive subsets were split from the CD4+ cells. Profiled with immunoSEQ multiplex PCR; TCRdb holds only in-frame clones, not every one. The sample shows more than 1 million clones, around 82% of them seen only once. The data stem from a study of shared clonotypes between healthy human individuals. Whole-study findings and limits: Rarefaction indicated that sorted-subset sequencing remained incomplete although depth was large. About 5% was the fraction of naive CD4 clonotypes found shared across a handful of donors.

V usage is TRBV6-6 and J usage is TRBJ2-2; 9 bases align to TRBD2. What was sequenced was memory CD4+ T cells from PBMCs. The subset is: CD45RA-negative fraction. This clonotype originated in a man aged 18-30 years in good health. Some clones in this sample may be carry-over from other donors' samples. The CDR3 nucleotides read TGTGCCAGCAGTTACCCCACTAGCGGGCATACCGGGGAGCTGTTTTTT. This sequence encodes CASSYPTSGHTGELFF.